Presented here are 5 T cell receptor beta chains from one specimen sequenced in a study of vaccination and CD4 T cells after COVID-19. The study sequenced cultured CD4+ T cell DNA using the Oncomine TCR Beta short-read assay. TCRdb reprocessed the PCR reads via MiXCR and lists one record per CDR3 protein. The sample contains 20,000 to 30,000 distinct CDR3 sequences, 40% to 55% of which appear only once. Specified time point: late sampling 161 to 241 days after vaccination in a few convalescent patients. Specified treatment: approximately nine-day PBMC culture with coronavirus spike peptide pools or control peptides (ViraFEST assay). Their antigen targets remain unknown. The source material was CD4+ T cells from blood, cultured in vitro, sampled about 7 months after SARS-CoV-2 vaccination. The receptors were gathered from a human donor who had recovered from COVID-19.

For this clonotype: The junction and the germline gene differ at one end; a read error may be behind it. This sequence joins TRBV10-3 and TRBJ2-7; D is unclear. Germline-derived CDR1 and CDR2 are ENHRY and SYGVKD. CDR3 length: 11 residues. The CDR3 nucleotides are TGTGCCAGCAGTGACGCCGGCGAGCAGTACTTC. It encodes CASSDAGEQYF.

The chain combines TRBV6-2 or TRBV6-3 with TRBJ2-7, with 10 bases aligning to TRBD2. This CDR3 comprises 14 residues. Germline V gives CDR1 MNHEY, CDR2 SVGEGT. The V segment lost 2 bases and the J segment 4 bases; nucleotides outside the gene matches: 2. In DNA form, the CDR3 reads TGTGCCAGCAGTTACGAGACTAGCGGGTACGAGCAGTACTTC. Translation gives CASSYETSGYEQYF.

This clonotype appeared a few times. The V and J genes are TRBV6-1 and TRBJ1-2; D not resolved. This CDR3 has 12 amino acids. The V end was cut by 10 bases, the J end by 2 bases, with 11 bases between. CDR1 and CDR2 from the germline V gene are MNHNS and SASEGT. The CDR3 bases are TGTGCCACATCACAAAACAACTATGGCTACACCTTC. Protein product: CATSQNNYGYTF.

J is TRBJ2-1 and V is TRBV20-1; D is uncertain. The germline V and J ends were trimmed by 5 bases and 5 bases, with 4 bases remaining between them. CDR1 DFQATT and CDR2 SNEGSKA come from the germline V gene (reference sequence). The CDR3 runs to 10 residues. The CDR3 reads CSASDNEQFF. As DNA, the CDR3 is TGCAGTGCTTCTGACAATGAGCAGTTCTTC.

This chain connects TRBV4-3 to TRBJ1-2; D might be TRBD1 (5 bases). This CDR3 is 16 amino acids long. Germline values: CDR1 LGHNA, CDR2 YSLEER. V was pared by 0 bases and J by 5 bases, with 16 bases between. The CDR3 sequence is CASSQDAGRGVYGYTF. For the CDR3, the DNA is TGCGCCAGCAGCCAAGATGCAGGGCGGGGGGTATATGGCTACACCTTC.